The next 18 T cell receptor beta chains were all read from a single sample in a study of sequential checkpoint blockade in melanoma. TCRdb keeps only in-frame clones here, not all; method: immunoSEQ multiplex PCR. The data hold around 5,000 clones, with around 80% observed a single time. As for treatment: randomized to nivolumab then ipilimumab (arm A) or the reverse (arm B). This material consisted of CD8+ T cells sorted from blood (inferred from file names), taken from a patient given nivolumab and ipilimumab in sequence. The receptor set was obtained from a human donor with melanoma.

The chain employs TRBV6-5 and TRBJ2-5, with 7 bases that match TRBD1. In germline, CDR1 is MNHEY, CDR2 SVGAGI. This CDR3 comprises 15 residues. J was trimmed by 5 bases and V by 3 bases; bases with no gene match: 9. DNA for the CDR3: TGTGCCAGCAGTTATACAACAGGGGTCGGCGAGACCCAGTACTTC. Translating gives CASSYTTGVGETQYF.

This clone came up a few times. The chain employs TRBV19 and TRBJ1-2; D not certain. CDR3 length: 11 residues. Trimming pared 5 bases from V and 5 bases from J, leaving 6 bases between. The germline V gene has CDR1 LNHDA and CDR2 SQIVND (reference sequence). This CDR3 reads CASSPGYGYTF. The CDR3 DNA sequence: TGTGCCAGTAGTCCGGGGTATGGCTACACCTTC.

This chain joins TRBV4-3 and TRBJ2-7; D perhaps matches TRBD1 (6 bases). Germline V CDR1 and CDR2: LGHNA, YSLEER. V lost 0 bases to trimming and J lost 3 bases, with 15 bases between them. CDR3 length: 16 amino acids. The CDR3 DNA is TGCGCCAGCAGCCAAGATCGGAGACAGGCACTCTACGAGCAGTACTTC. This encodes CASSQDRRQALYEQYF.

The chain recombines TRBV7-2 with TRBJ1-6; unclear D gene. The length of the CDR3 is 15 residues. V was clipped by 2 bases and J by 7 bases, with 12 bases between them. Germline V CDR1 and CDR2: SGHTA, FQGNSA. The CDR3 region has the DNA TGTGCCAGCAGCTTAATTGAACAGAGAAATTCACCCCTCCACTTT. As protein: CASSLIEQRNSPLHF.

The chain has TRBV15 and TRBJ2-2, with 10 positions matching TRBD1. The junction had 3 bases not matched to a gene; V was cut back by 1 base and J by 4 bases. CDR1 LNHNV and CDR2 YYDKDF come from the germline V gene (reference sequence). CDR3 length: 16 amino acids. CDR3 loop: CATSRVDRGSTGELFF. In DNA form, the CDR3 reads TGTGCCACCAGCAGAGTGGACAGGGGGAGCACCGGGGAGCTGTTTTTT.

V usage is TRBV27 and J usage is TRBJ2-2; D might be TRBD1 (6 bases). This CDR3 contains 13 residues. The germline V gene encodes CDR1 MNHEY and CDR2 SMNVEV (reference sequence). Trimming stripped 2 bases from V and 8 bases from J, with 9 bases between. The CDR3 coding sequence is TGTGCCAGCAGTTTAACAGGGTCAGGGGAGCTGTTTTTT. This sequence encodes CASSLTGSGELFF.

On this clone: This CDR3 is also generated by other DNA sequences in the sample. The chain combines TRBV27 with TRBJ1-3, with a possible D match to TRBD1 (5 bases). Trimming pared 5 bases from V and 2 bases from J, leaving 13 bases between. The CDR3 has 15 amino acids. The germline CDR1 and CDR2 sequences are MNHEY and SMNVEV (reference sequence). The CDR3 region is CASSPQGTTGNTIYF. The CDR3 DNA follows: TGTGCCAGCAGTCCCCAGGGTACGACTGGAAACACCATATATTTT.

The V call is TRBV9, the J call TRBJ2-2; 7 bases agree with TRBD1. J gave up 6 bases and V 5 bases, and 1 base lay outside the gene matches. The CDR3 runs 12 residues. Germline V lookup: CDR1 SGDLS, CDR2 YYNGEE. The chain's CDR3 is CASRDRAGELFF. For the CDR3, the DNA is TGTGCCAGCAGAGACAGGGCCGGGGAGCTGTTTTTT. Drawing the rest from reference TRBV9 and TRBJ2-2, the complete variable domain is DSGVTQTPKHLITATGQRVTLRCSPRSGDLSVYWYQQSLDQGLQFLIQYYNGEERAKGNILERFSAQQFPDLHSELNLSSLELGDSALYFCASRDRAGELFFGEGSRLTVL.

The chain employs TRBV9 and TRBJ1-1; tentative D call: TRBD1 (6 bases). The CDR3 has 15 amino acids. The V gene's germline CDR1 is SGDLS and CDR2 YYNGEE. V gave up 3 bases and J gave up 6 bases, with 18 bases separating them. The CDR3 spells CASSAKQGVDPEAFF. The DNA of the CDR3 is TGTGCCAGCAGCGCCAAACAGGGTGTTGACCCTGAAGCTTTCTTT.

Turning to this clone: An end of the junction does not agree with germline; a read error may underlie this. V gene TRBV5-1 combines with J gene TRBJ2-7; 8 nucleotides agree with TRBD1. The CDR3 has 13 amino acids. The germline CDR1 and CDR2 sequences are SGHRS and YFSETQ. CDR3 nucleotides: TGCGCCAACAGCCACGGACAGGGTTACGAGCAGTACTTC. Translated, it gives CANSHGQGYEQYF.

The chain combines TRBV7-9 with TRBJ2-7; 7 bases are shared with TRBD1. The CDR3 is 16 amino acids. Germline lookup yields CDR1 SEHNR and CDR2 FQNEAQ (reference sequence). Unmatched junction bases numbered 10, after V lost 5 bases and J lost 0 bases. The CDR3 DNA reads TGTGCCAGCAGCCTTTACGGGACAGCCGACTCCTACGAGCAGTACTTC. Its translation is CASSLYGTADSYEQYF.

The chain recombines TRBV15 with TRBJ1-1; 8 bases are a match to TRBD1. The CDR3 has 14 residues. Germline assignment: CDR1 LNHNV and CDR2 YYDKDF (reference sequence). With 2 bases clipped from V and 4 bases from J, the junction kept 3 bases outside the gene matches. The CDR3 region has the DNA TGTGCCACCAGCAGAAAGGACAGGGTCACTGAAGCTTTCTTT. Amino acids: CATSRKDRVTEAFF.

V usage is TRBV7-2 and J usage is TRBJ1-2; the D gene is possibly TRBD1 (6 bases). CDR1 and CDR2 from the germline V gene are SGHTA and FQGNSA. CDR3 size: 16 residues. V lost 1 base and J lost 3, with 15 bases in between. For the CDR3, the DNA is TGTGCCAGCAGCTTAGTCCAGGGGCGCGGAGACTATGGCTACACCTTC. It codes for CASSLVQGRGDYGYTF.

The genes are TRBV19 and TRBJ2-3, with 10 bases fitting TRBD2. The junction had 13 bases not matched to a gene; V was cut back by 4 bases and J by 6 bases. The CDR3 is made up of 17 amino acids. Germline lookup yields CDR1 LNHDA and CDR2 SQIVND (reference sequence). The CDR3 is CASSSPNSGGITDTQYF. The CDR3 coding sequence is TGTGCCAGTAGTAGCCCTAATAGCGGGGGGATCACTGATACGCAGTATTTT.

The chain is built from TRBV2 and TRBJ2-5; 8 positions agree with TRBD1. There are 14 residues in the CDR3. Per germline, CDR1 SNHLY and CDR2 FYNNEI. The V and J ends lost 4 bases and 5 bases, in that order; junction bases with no gene match: 6. CDR3 region: CASSALDRVETQYF. The CDR3 region has the DNA TGTGCCAGCAGTGCCCTGGACAGGGTCGAGACCCAGTACTTC.

The chain carries TRBV5-5 and TRBJ2-7; D unresolved. CDR1 SGHKS and CDR2 YYEKEE come from the germline V gene (reference sequence). Trimming took off 4 bases at V and 0 bases at J, with 17 bases between the two ends. This CDR3 spans 16 amino acids. The CDR3 bases are TGTGCCAGCAGCCCTCGCGACACGGCGAACTCCTACGAGCAGTACTTC. Translation: CASSPRDTANSYEQYF.

J is TRBJ1-1 and V is TRBV4-3; possibly TRBD1 for D (5 bases). The ends were cut back, 1 base at V and 5 bases at J, with 17 bases in the middle. Germline V gene lookup returns CDR1 LGHNA and CDR2 YSLEER. The CDR3 totals 16 residues. The CDR3 bases are TGCGCCAGCAGCCAAGGTTTCCAGGGAACCCGAACTGAAGCTTTCTTT. Encoded protein: CASSQGFQGTRTEAFF.

J is TRBJ2-7 and V is TRBV5-1; a possible D gene is TRBD1 (6 bases). V shed 2 bases and J shed 0 bases, with 9 bases lying between them. CDR1 and CDR2 from the germline V gene are SGHRS and YFSETQ. This CDR3 spans 14 amino acids. CDR3 sequence (DNA): TGCGCCAGCAGCTTTCGACAGGCCTCCTACGAGCAGTACTTC. Protein sequence: CASSFRQASYEQYF.